This T cell receptor (beta chain) was obtained from a study of human T cells and chemical hapten exposure. Time point noted: pre-sensitization, week 0. The sample's treatment: therapeutic diphenylcyclopropenone sensitization with weekly scalp DPC. The template was total RNA from unfractionated whole blood. Each CDR3 protein gets one entry after TCRdb re-called the RACE reads with MiXCR. The table shows tens of thousands of distinct CDR3 sequences, with 8.5% to 10% occurring only once. The CDR3 consists of 14 residues. V lost 6 bases and J lost 2, with 14 bases in between. The gene calls are TRBV12-3 or TRBV12-4 and TRBJ2-7; D remains ambiguous. The sequences come from whole blood, collected in connection with sensitization to the hapten diphenylcyclopropenone (DPC). The source of this sequence is a woman aged 25 to 39 with alopecia areata. Some clones in this sample may be carry-over from other donors' samples. The CDR3 reads CASSHERGAYEQYF. The CDR3 DNA reads as TGTGCCAGCAGCCACGAACGAGGAGCCTACGAGCAGTACTTC.